The following is a T cell receptor beta chain sequence with its context. This record comes from a study of shared clonotypes between healthy human individuals. TCRdb keeps only in-frame clones here, not all; method: immunoSEQ multiplex PCR. In the table there are around 690,000 clones, about 92% of which are singletons. The CDR3 covers 15 residues. Looked up from germline, CDR1 is GTSNPN and CDR2 is SVGIG (reference sequence). The V segment lost 6 bases and the J segment 8 bases; nucleotides outside the gene matches: 16. The rearrangement joins TRBV30 to TRBJ2-1; 7 bases line up with TRBD2. The source of this sequence is a young man in good health. Some clones in this sample may be carry-over from other donors' samples. The sample consisted of memory CD8+ T cells from PBMCs. Subset: CD45RO+ cells pooled with CCR7-negative TemRA cells. DNA of the CDR3: TGTGCCTGCCAGATCCGGACTAGTCAGTGGGATGAGCAGTTCTTC. This codes for CACQIRTSQWDEQFF.